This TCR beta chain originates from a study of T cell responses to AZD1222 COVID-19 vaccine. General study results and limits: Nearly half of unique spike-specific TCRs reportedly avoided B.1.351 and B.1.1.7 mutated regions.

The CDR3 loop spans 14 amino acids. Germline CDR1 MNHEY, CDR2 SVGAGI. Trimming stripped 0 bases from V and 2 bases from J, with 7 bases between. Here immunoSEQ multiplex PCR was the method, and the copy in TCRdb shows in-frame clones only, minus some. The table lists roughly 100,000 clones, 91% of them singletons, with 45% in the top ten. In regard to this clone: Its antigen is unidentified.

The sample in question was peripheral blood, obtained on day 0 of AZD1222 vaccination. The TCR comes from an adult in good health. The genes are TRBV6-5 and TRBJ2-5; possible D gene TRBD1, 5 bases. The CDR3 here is CASSYSQGQETQYF. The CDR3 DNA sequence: TGTGCCAGCAGTTACTCCCAGGGTCAAGAGACCCAGTACTTC.